The rows below give T cell receptor beta chains drawn from one sample of a study of T cell responses to AZD1222 COVID-19 vaccine. Using immunoSEQ multiplex PCR, the repertoire was profiled, and TCRdb retains in-frame clones only, with some absent. The sample lists tens of thousands of clones, about nine tenths seen once, with 10% in the top ten. The sequencing used peripheral blood, collected on day 0 of AZD1222 vaccination. These receptors were taken from an adult in good health. Both conserved end residues are part of each CDR3. D genes are given only for firm matches. Where a row states a size, it is once, few, many or the class of an expanded clone; other rows omit it.

V gene: TRBV3-1/TRBV3-2; J gene: TRBJ2-7; clone size: -; D gene: TRBD2; CDR3 protein: CASSPQRGGFGAYEQYF; CDR3 DNA: TGTGCCAGCAGCCCGCAAAGGGGAGGGTTCGGAGCCTACGAGCAGTACTTC
V gene: TRBV12-3/TRBV12-4; J gene: TRBJ1-4; clone size: -; D gene: -; CDR3 protein: CASSREEKLFF; CDR3 DNA: TGTGCCAGCAGTCGTGAAGAAAAACTGTTTTTT
V gene: TRBV28; J gene: TRBJ1-6; clone size: -; D gene: TRBD1; CDR3 protein: CASSLHRGNSPLHF; CDR3 DNA: TGTGCCAGCAGTTTACACAGGGGGAATTCACCCCTCCACTTT
V gene: TRBV19; J gene: TRBJ1-1; clone size: -; D gene: -; CDR3 protein: CASSSSAWRTELNTEAFF; CDR3 DNA: TGTGCCAGTAGTTCTTCAGCGTGGCGGACAGAACTTAACACTGAAGCTTTCTTT
V gene: TRBV13; J gene: TRBJ2-3; clone size: -; D gene: TRBD1; CDR3 protein: CASNPPGEGAATDTQYF; CDR3 DNA: TGTGCCAGCAACCCCCCGGGTGAGGGGGCCGCCACAGATACGCAGTATTTT
V gene: TRBV14; J gene: TRBJ1-2; clone size: -; D gene: -; CDR3 protein: CASSQSQGNYGYTF; CDR3 DNA: TGTGCCAGCAGCCAATCACAGGGTAACTATGGCTACACCTTC
V gene: TRBV7-2; J gene: TRBJ2-2; clone size: medium-sized; D gene: -; CDR3 protein: CASSLTLGGLNTGELFF; CDR3 DNA: TGTGCCAGCAGCTTAACACTGGGGGGCCTGAACACCGGGGAGCTGTTTTTT
V gene: TRBV19; J gene: TRBJ1-1; clone size: -; D gene: -; CDR3 protein: CASSTTGTLRMAFF; CDR3 DNA: TGTGCCAGTAGTACCACCGGGACACTTCGTATGGCTTTCTTT
V gene: TRBV3-1/TRBV3-2; J gene: TRBJ1-2; clone size: -; D gene: -; CDR3 protein: CASSQTPQGNYGYTF; CDR3 DNA: TGTGCCAGCAGCCAAACGCCACAGGGAAACTATGGCTACACCTTC
V gene: TRBV5-1; J gene: TRBJ1-2; clone size: -; D gene: TRBD1; CDR3 protein: CASSLDRGSGYTF; CDR3 DNA: TGCGCCAGCAGCTTGGACAGGGGATCAGGCTACACCTTC
V gene: TRBV20-1; J gene: TRBJ1-1; clone size: -; D gene: -; CDR3 protein: CSASYEAFF; CDR3 DNA: TGCAGTGCTAGCTATGAAGCTTTCTTT
V gene: TRBV29-1; J gene: TRBJ2-7; clone size: -; D gene: -; CDR3 protein: CSVETRGHEQYF; CDR3 DNA: TGCAGCGTTGAAACTCGGGGCCACGAGCAGTACTTC
V gene: TRBV5-1; J gene: TRBJ2-7; clone size: -; D gene: TRBD2; CDR3 protein: CASSAGLAGPDYEQYF; CDR3 DNA: TGCGCCAGCAGCGCCGGATTAGCGGGACCGGACTACGAGCAGTACTTC
V gene: TRBV19; J gene: TRBJ2-3; clone size: -; D gene: -; CDR3 protein: CASSIATRDTQYF; CDR3 DNA: TGTGCCAGTAGTATAGCGACGAGGGATACGCAGTATTTT
V gene: TRBV30; J gene: TRBJ1-6; clone size: -; D gene: -; CDR3 protein: CAWSGGQWGHGYNSPLHF; CDR3 DNA: TGTGCCTGGAGTGGGGGCCAGTGGGGGCACGGATATAATTCACCCCTCCACTTT
V gene: TRBV11-2; J gene: TRBJ2-3; clone size: few; D gene: -; CDR3 protein: CASSLSTDTQYF; CDR3 DNA: TGTGCCAGCAGCTTATCCACAGATACGCAGTATTTT
V gene: TRBV3-1/TRBV3-2; J gene: TRBJ1-2; clone size: -; D gene: TRBD1; CDR3 protein: CASSPGTGGESGYTF; CDR3 DNA: TGTGCCAGCAGCCCGGGGACAGGGGGCGAGTCTGGCTACACCTTC
V gene: TRBV5-5; J gene: TRBJ2-7; clone size: -; D gene: -; CDR3 protein: CASSLTFGQHEQYF; CDR3 DNA: TGTGCCAGCAGCTTGACCTTCGGACAGCACGAGCAGTACTTC
V gene: TRBV18; J gene: TRBJ1-4; clone size: -; D gene: -; CDR3 protein: CASSPRGPNEKLFF; CDR3 DNA: TGTGCCAGCTCACCACGAGGGCCTAATGAAAAACTGTTTTTT
V gene: TRBV7-2; J gene: TRBJ1-2; clone size: -; D gene: -; CDR3 protein: CASSLGHGEGHGYTF; CDR3 DNA: TGTGCCAGCAGCTTAGGGCATGGGGAGGGGCACGGCTACACCTTC
V gene: TRBV19; J gene: TRBJ2-2; clone size: few; D gene: -; CDR3 protein: CASSIQDIGGELFF; CDR3 DNA: TGTGCCAGTAGTATCCAGGATATAGGGGGGGAGCTGTTTTTT
V gene: TRBV7-2; J gene: TRBJ2-7; clone size: -; D gene: TRBD2; CDR3 protein: CASSLGFSRGSSYEQYF; CDR3 DNA: TGTGCCAGCAGCTTAGGGTTCTCGCGGGGGTCCTCCTACGAGCAGTACTTC
V gene: TRBV5-1; J gene: TRBJ1-1; clone size: -; D gene: -; CDR3 protein: CASSSSDGLNTEAFF; CDR3 DNA: TGCGCCAGCAGCTCTTCCGACGGTTTGAACACTGAAGCTTTCTTT
V gene: TRBV5-1; J gene: TRBJ1-6; clone size: -; D gene: -; CDR3 protein: CASSFPELAYNSPLHF; CDR3 DNA: TGCGCCAGCAGCTTTCCCGAACTCGCCTATAATTCACCCCTCCACTTT
V gene: TRBV19; J gene: TRBJ1-1; clone size: -; D gene: -; CDR3 protein: CASSRAGGTEAFF; CDR3 DNA: TGTGCCAGTAGTAGGGCGGGGGGCACTGAAGCTTTCTTT
V gene: TRBV18; J gene: TRBJ1-2; clone size: -; D gene: -; CDR3 protein: CASSEDRNYGYTF; CDR3 DNA: TGTGCCAGCTCAGAGGACAGAAACTATGGCTACACCTTC
V gene: TRBV5-5; J gene: TRBJ1-2; clone size: few; D gene: -; CDR3 protein: CASSLGAGTSYGYTF; CDR3 DNA: TGTGCCAGCAGCTTGGGAGCCGGGACGAGCTATGGCTACACCTTC
V gene: TRBV12-3/TRBV12-4; J gene: TRBJ2-7; clone size: -; D gene: -; CDR3 protein: CASSLTGRYEQYF; CDR3 DNA: TGTGCCAGCAGTTTGACAGGGAGGTACGAGCAGTACTTC
V gene: TRBV24-1; J gene: TRBJ2-3; clone size: -; D gene: -; CDR3 protein: CATSDPGTSVDTQYF; CDR3 DNA: TGTGCCACCAGTGACCCCGGGACGAGCGTCGATACGCAGTATTTT
V gene: TRBV28; J gene: TRBJ2-7; clone size: -; D gene: TRBD1; CDR3 protein: CASSFGQDYEQYF; CDR3 DNA: TGTGCCAGCAGTTTCGGACAGGACTACGAGCAGTACTTC
V gene: TRBV2; J gene: TRBJ1-5; clone size: -; D gene: TRBD1; CDR3 protein: CASEQGEDQPQHF; CDR3 DNA: TGTGCCAGCGAACAGGGGGAGGATCAGCCCCAGCATTTT
V gene: TRBV2; J gene: TRBJ2-7; clone size: -; D gene: -; CDR3 protein: CASSELSYEQYF; CDR3 DNA: TGTGCCAGCAGTGAGCTGAGCTACGAGCAGTACTTC
V gene: TRBV30; J gene: TRBJ2-3; clone size: -; D gene: TRBD1; CDR3 protein: CAWSETGDPTDTQYF; CDR3 DNA: TGTGCCTGGAGTGAGACAGGGGATCCCACAGATACGCAGTATTTT
V gene: TRBV2; J gene: TRBJ1-1; clone size: -; D gene: -; CDR3 protein: CASSMQGSNTEAFF; CDR3 DNA: TGTGCCAGCAGTATGCAGGGGTCGAACACTGAAGCTTTCTTT
V gene: TRBV10-1; J gene: TRBJ1-1; clone size: -; D gene: -; CDR3 protein: CASSESGRRNTEAFF; CDR3 DNA: TGCGCCAGCAGTGAGTCGGGCCGGCGGAACACTGAAGCTTTCTTT
V gene: TRBV30; J gene: TRBJ1-5; clone size: -; D gene: -; CDR3 protein: CAWSRSNQPQHF; CDR3 DNA: TGTGCTTGGTCACGGAGCAATCAGCCCCAGCATTTT
V gene: TRBV7-2; J gene: TRBJ2-3; clone size: -; D gene: -; CDR3 protein: CASSLANRPQYF; CDR3 DNA: TGTGCCAGCAGCTTAGCGAACAGGCCGCAGTATTTT
V gene: TRBV10-1; J gene: TRBJ2-7; clone size: -; D gene: -; CDR3 protein: CASSNGTLPPYEQYF; CDR3 DNA: TGCGCCAGCAGCAACGGGACGCTTCCACCTTACGAGCAGTACTTC
V gene: TRBV5-1; J gene: TRBJ1-4; clone size: -; D gene: -; CDR3 protein: CASSLEGGNEKLFF; CDR3 DNA: TGCGCCAGCAGCTTGGAGGGGGGTAATGAAAAACTGTTTTTT
V gene: TRBV6-2/TRBV6-3; J gene: TRBJ2-7; clone size: -; D gene: -; CDR3 protein: CASSYSGRGSAYEQYF; CDR3 DNA: TGTGCCAGCAGTTACTCGGGTAGAGGGAGCGCCTACGAGCAGTACTTC
V gene: TRBV20-1; J gene: TRBJ1-1; clone size: -; D gene: -; CDR3 protein: CSAEFGTEAFF; CDR3 DNA: TGCAGTGCTGAATTCGGCACTGAAGCTTTCTTT
V gene: TRBV29-1; J gene: TRBJ1-1; clone size: -; D gene: -; CDR3 protein: CSVTRQVGNTEAFF; CDR3 DNA: TGCAGCGTTACAAGACAGGTCGGAAACACTGAAGCTTTCTTT
V gene: TRBV2; J gene: TRBJ1-2; clone size: -; D gene: -; CDR3 protein: CASMVQGMNYGYTF; CDR3 DNA: TGTGCCAGCATGGTTCAGGGGATGAACTATGGCTACACCTTC
V gene: TRBV10-3; J gene: TRBJ2-1; clone size: -; D gene: TRBD2; CDR3 protein: CAIRDSGGRDEQFF; CDR3 DNA: TGTGCCATCAGGGATAGCGGGGGTAGAGATGAGCAGTTCTTC
V gene: TRBV19; J gene: TRBJ2-1; clone size: -; D gene: TRBD2; CDR3 protein: CASSVSGGVYNEQFF; CDR3 DNA: TGTGCCAGTAGTGTTAGCGGGGGGGTTTACAATGAGCAGTTCTTC
V gene: TRBV9; J gene: TRBJ2-1; clone size: -; D gene: -; CDR3 protein: CASSLGLVPNEQFF; CDR3 DNA: TGTGCCAGCAGCTTAGGACTGGTACCCAATGAGCAGTTCTTC